This is a list of T cell receptor beta chains from one sample in a study of shared clonotypes between healthy human individuals. Sequencing used immunoSEQ multiplex PCR; TCRdb keeps in-frame clones, though not all of them. Among 2 million to 2.5 million clones, more than 80% were seen once, and the ten largest hold under 0.45%. The sequencing input was naive CD4+ T cells from PBMCs. Receptors were obtained from a young man in good health. Some clones in this sample may be carry-over from other donors' samples. The CDR3 runs from the conserved cysteine through the conserved F or W. A D gene is named only where the DNA matches it firmly. Size is stated for part of the rows, as once, few or many counts, or as a class when the clone is expanded.

J,size,V,D,CDR3,DNA
TRBJ1-5,.,TRBV6-1,.,CATESGWMGQPQHF,TGTGCCACAGAATCAGGGTGGATGGGTCAGCCCCAGCATTTT
TRBJ2-7,.,TRBV6-1,.,CASLRVGIYEQYF,TGTGCCAGCCTTCGGGTTGGCATTTACGAGCAGTACTTC
TRBJ1-1,.,TRBV28,.,CASRERNTEAFF,TGTGCCAGCAGGGAGCGGAACACTGAAGCTTTCTTT
TRBJ1-2,.,TRBV19,TRBD1,CASRPGQGNYGYTF,TGTGCCAGTAGACCGGGACAGGGGAACTATGGCTACACCTTC
TRBJ2-1,.,TRBV5-1,TRBD2,CASSWATRLAVGEQFF,TGCGCCAGCAGCTGGGCGACCAGACTAGCAGTGGGTGAGCAGTTCTTC
TRBJ1-5,.,TRBV28,.,CASSKLRDTYSNQPQHF,TGTGCCAGCAGTAAGCTCCGGGACACTTATAGCAATCAGCCCCAGCATTTT
TRBJ1-1,.,TRBV5-1,TRBD1,CASRLDSGGTEAFF,TGCGCCAGCAGACTCGATTCAGGGGGCACTGAAGCTTTCTTT
TRBJ1-2,.,TRBV7-9,.,CASSLLTGRGYTF,TGTGCCAGCAGCTTACTTACAGGGAGGGGCTACACCTTC
TRBJ2-1,.,TRBV10-1,TRBD2,CASSALAGADNEQFF,TGCGCCAGCAGTGCTCTAGCGGGAGCGGACAATGAGCAGTTCTTC
TRBJ2-5,.,TRBV5-1,.,CASSPRTGRQKYF,TGCGCCAGCAGCCCGAGGACGGGACGGCAAAAGTACTTC
TRBJ2-5,.,TRBV4-1,TRBD2,CASSRTAREGETQYF,TGCGCCAGCAGCCGAACCGCCCGGGAGGGAGAGACCCAGTACTTC
TRBJ1-1,.,TRBV5-1,.,CASSLGMGAPTEAFF,TGCGCCAGCAGCTTGGGTATGGGGGCCCCCACTGAAGCTTTCTTT
TRBJ2-7,.,TRBV6-1,.,CASSVLSYEQYF,TGTGCCAGCAGTGTCCTTTCCTACGAGCAGTACTTC
TRBJ2-2,.,TRBV11-2,TRBD1,CASSFWRDRWNTGELFF,TGTGCCAGCAGCTTCTGGCGGGACAGGTGGAACACCGGGGAGCTGTTTTTT
TRBJ2-1,.,TRBV27,.,CASSSHTSNWGNEQFF,TGTGCCAGCAGTTCGCATACTAGCAACTGGGGCAATGAGCAGTTCTTC
TRBJ2-7,.,TRBV7-3,.,CASSPQTGAYYEQYF,TGTGCCAGCAGCCCCCAGACAGGAGCTTACTACGAGCAGTACTTC
TRBJ2-7,.,TRBV5-4,.,CAMGRGGEQYF,TGTGCCATGGGGCGGGGAGGCGAGCAGTACTTC
TRBJ2-1,.,TRBV4-1,TRBD2,CASSRRLAGEYEQFF,TGCGCCAGCAGCCGCCGACTAGCGGGAGAGTATGAGCAGTTCTTC
TRBJ1-2,.,TRBV5-1,TRBD1,CATSYGTGGGGYTF,TGCGCCACCTCATACGGGACAGGGGGTGGAGGCTACACCTTC
TRBJ1-3,.,TRBV9,.,CASSVGGRSSGNTIYF,TGTGCCAGCAGCGTAGGGGGTCGGAGCTCTGGAAACACCATATATTTT
TRBJ2-3,once,TRBV4-2,.,CASSQEILSTDTQYF,TGTGCCAGCAGCCAAGAGATACTGTCCACAGATACGCAGTATTTT
TRBJ2-3,.,TRBV30,TRBD1,CAWSGGQGVPGRLSTDTQYF,TGTGCCTGGAGTGGGGGACAGGGGGTCCCGGGCCGGTTGAGCACAGATACGCAGTATTTT
TRBJ2-7,.,TRBV10-1,TRBD2,CASSENLAGGLYEQYF,TGCGCCAGCAGTGAGAACCTAGCGGGAGGACTCTACGAGCAGTACTTC
TRBJ1-1,.,TRBV14,.,CASSQSLNTEAFF,TGTGCCAGCAGCCAATCACTTAACACTGAAGCTTTCTTT
TRBJ1-5,.,TRBV4-1,.,CASSQVPGNQPQHF,TGCGCCAGCAGCCAAGTACCAGGAAATCAGCCCCAGCATTTT
TRBJ2-7,.,TRBV10-3,.,CAISPLETYEQYF,TGTGCCATCAGCCCACTAGAAACCTACGAGCAGTACTTC
TRBJ1-2,.,TRBV28,.,CASGMDGYTF,TGTGCCAGCGGGATGGATGGCTACACCTTC
TRBJ1-1,few,TRBV18,.,CASSPQGNTEAFF,TGTGCCAGCTCACCCCAAGGGAACACTGAAGCTTTCTTT
TRBJ1-2,.,TRBV5-1,TRBD1,CASSVTGDGYTF,TGCGCCAGCAGCGTGACAGGGGATGGCTACACCTTC
TRBJ2-5,.,TRBV9,TRBD2,CASSVTLGLAGETQYF,TGTGCCAGCAGCGTAACTCTGGGACTAGCGGGAGAGACCCAGTACTTC
TRBJ2-7,.,TRBV7-2,.,CASSLTAYEQYF,TGTGCCAGCAGCCTAACAGCTTACGAGCAGTACTTC
TRBJ1-2,.,TRBV29-1,.,CSVEAGTHYGYTF,TGCAGCGTTGAGGCCGGGACCCACTATGGCTACACCTTC
TRBJ1-5,.,TRBV5-1,TRBD1,CASSLYGTANQPQHF,TGCGCCAGCAGCCTCTACGGGACAGCCAATCAGCCCCAGCATTTT
TRBJ2-1,.,TRBV5-1,.,CASSLAGLLYNEQFF,TGCGCCAGCAGCTTGGCGGGCCTTTTGTACAATGAGCAGTTCTTC
TRBJ2-2,.,TRBV6-1,.,CASSASAPGGGGELFF,TGTGCCAGCAGTGCATCGGCGCCCGGGGGCGGCGGGGAGCTGTTTTTT
TRBJ2-7,.,TRBV18,.,CASSPAPGLSGEQYF,TGTGCCAGCTCACCTGCGCCGGGTCTCTCGGGCGAGCAGTACTTC
TRBJ1-1,.,TRBV28,.,CASSLIPRATEAFF,TGTGCCAGCAGTTTGATCCCCCGTGCCACTGAAGCTTTCTTT
TRBJ1-2,.,TRBV5-1,.,CASSPADGGSAYGYTF,TGCGCCAGCAGCCCGGCCGATGGAGGGAGTGCTTATGGCTACACCTTC
TRBJ2-3,.,TRBV9,.,CASSARGSTDTQYF,TGTGCCAGCAGCGCGCGAGGCTCGACAGATACGCAGTATTTT
TRBJ1-5,.,TRBV29-1,.,CSVGGGIEQPQHF,TGCAGCGTTGGCGGCGGGATCGAACAGCCCCAGCATTTT
TRBJ2-3,.,TRBV7-2,.,CASSGISGGGADTQYF,TGTGCCAGCAGCGGGATTAGCGGAGGAGGGGCAGATACGCAGTATTTT
TRBJ1-5,.,TRBV7-9,.,CASSLDGNHQPQHF,TGTGCCAGCAGCTTAGATGGAAATCATCAGCCCCAGCATTTT
TRBJ2-5,.,TRBV7-2,.,CASSWGSGEETQYF,TGTGCCAGCAGCTGGGGGTCGGGGGAAGAGACCCAGTACTTC
TRBJ2-1,.,TRBV25-1,.,CASSDLGRNEQFF,TGTGCCAGCAGTGATTTAGGGCGGAATGAGCAGTTCTTC
TRBJ2-1,.,TRBV2,.,CASSDDYNEQFF,TGTGCCAGCAGTGATGATTACAATGAGCAGTTCTTC
TRBJ1-1,.,TRBV28,.,CASRRDGYTEAFF,TGTGCCAGCCGTAGGGATGGGTACACTGAAGCTTTCTTT
TRBJ1-4,once,TRBV6-1,.,CASRRDPTTNEKLFF,TGTGCCAGCAGGAGGGACCCTACGACTAATGAAAAACTGTTTTTT
TRBJ2-3,.,TRBV28,.,CASSLRFPWDPRGQADTQYF,TGTGCCAGCAGTTTAAGATTCCCTTGGGACCCGCGAGGTCAGGCAGATACGCAGTATTTT